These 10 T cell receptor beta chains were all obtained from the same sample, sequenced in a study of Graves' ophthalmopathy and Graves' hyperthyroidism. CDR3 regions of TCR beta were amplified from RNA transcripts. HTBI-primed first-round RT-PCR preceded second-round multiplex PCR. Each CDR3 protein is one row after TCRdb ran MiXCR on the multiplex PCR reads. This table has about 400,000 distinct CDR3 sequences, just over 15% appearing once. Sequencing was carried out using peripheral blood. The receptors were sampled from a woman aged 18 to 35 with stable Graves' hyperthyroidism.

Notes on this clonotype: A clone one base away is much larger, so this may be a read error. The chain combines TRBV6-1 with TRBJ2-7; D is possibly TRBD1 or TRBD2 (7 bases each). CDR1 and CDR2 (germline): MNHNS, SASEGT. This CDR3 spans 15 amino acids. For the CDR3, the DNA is TGTGCCAGCACGCCAGGGGGGGGGAGCTCCCACGAGCAGTACTTC. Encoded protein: CASTPGGGSSHEQYF.

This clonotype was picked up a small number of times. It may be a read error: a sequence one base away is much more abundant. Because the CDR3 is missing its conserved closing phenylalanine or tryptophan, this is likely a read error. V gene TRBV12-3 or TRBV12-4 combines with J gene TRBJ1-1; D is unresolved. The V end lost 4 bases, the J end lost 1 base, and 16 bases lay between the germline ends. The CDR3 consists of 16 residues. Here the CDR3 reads CASSSGRAIGNTEAFS. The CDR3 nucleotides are TGTGCCAGCAGTTCGGGTCGGGCAATTGGGAACACTGAAGCTTTCTCT.

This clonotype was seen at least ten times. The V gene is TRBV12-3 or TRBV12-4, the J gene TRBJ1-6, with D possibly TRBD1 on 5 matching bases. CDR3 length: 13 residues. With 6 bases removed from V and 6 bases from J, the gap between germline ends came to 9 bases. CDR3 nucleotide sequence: TGTGCCAGCAGGGAGAGGGGTAATTCACCCCTCCACTTT. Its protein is CASRERGNSPLHF.

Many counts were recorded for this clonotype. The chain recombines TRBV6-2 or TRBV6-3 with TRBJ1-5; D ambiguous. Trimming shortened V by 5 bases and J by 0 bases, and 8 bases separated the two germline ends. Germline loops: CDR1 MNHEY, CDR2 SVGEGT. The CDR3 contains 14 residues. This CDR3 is CASSDTYSNQPQHF. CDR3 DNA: TGTGCCAGCAGTGACACCTATAGCAATCAGCCCCAGCATTTT.

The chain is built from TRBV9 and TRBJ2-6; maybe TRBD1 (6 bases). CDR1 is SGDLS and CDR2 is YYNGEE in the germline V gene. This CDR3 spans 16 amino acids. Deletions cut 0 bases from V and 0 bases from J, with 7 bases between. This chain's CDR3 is CASSVAGDSGANVLTF. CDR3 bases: TGTGCCAGCAGCGTAGCAGGGGACTCTGGGGCCAACGTCCTGACTTTC.

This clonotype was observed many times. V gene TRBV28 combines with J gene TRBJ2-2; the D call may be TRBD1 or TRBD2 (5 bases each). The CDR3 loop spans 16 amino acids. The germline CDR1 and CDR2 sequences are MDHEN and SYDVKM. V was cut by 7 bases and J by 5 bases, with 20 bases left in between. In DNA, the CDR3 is TGTGCCAGCACTTACCTCCCTGGGACCAATACCGGGGAGCTGTTTTTT. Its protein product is CASTYLPGTNTGELFF.

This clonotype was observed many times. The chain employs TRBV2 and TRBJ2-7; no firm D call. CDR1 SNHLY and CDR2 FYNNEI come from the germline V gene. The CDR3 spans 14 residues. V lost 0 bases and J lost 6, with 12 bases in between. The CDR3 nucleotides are TGTGCCAGCAGTGAAGCGCAGGCAGTAGGCGAGCAGTACTTC. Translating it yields CASSEAQAVGEQYF.

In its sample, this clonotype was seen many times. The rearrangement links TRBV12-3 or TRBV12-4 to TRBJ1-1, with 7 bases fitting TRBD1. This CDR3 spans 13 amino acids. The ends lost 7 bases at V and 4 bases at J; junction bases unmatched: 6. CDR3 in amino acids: CASTGQDSTEAFF. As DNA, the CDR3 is TGTGCCAGCACTGGACAGGATTCCACTGAAGCTTTCTTT.

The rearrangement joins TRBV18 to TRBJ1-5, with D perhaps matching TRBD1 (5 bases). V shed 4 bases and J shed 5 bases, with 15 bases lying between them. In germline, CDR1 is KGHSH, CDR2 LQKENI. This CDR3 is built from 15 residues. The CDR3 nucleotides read TGTGCCAGCTCACGGGACGGTTTAGCGGATCAGCCCCAGCATTTT. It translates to CASSRDGLADQPQHF. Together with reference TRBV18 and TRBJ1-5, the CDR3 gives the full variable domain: NAGVMQNPRHLVRRRGQEARLRCSPMKGHSHVYWYRQLPEEGLKFMVYLQKENIIDESGMPKERFSAEFPKEGPSILRIQQVVRGDSAAYFCASSRDGLADQPQHFGDGTRLSIL.

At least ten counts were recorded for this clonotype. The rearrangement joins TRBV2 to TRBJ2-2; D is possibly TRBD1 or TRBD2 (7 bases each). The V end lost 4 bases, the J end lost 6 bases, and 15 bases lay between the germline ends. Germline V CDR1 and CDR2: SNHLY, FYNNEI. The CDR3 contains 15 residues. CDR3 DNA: TGTGCCAGCAGTGCACAGGGGAGGGGAGCCGGGGAGCTGTTTTTT. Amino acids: CASSAQGRGAGELFF.